This T cell receptor beta chain came from a study of CD8+ T cells in alopecia areata. Study background: Patients received oral tofacitinib, 5 to 10 mg twice daily, for moderate-to-severe alopecia areata.

Regarding this clone: What it binds is not known.

cDNA prepared by RNA extraction and subsequent reverse transcription served as the template for sequencing. TCRdb keeps only in-frame clones here, not all; method: immunoSEQ multiplex PCR. The repertoire consists of about 120,000 clones, with around 58% occurring once and the leading ten covering around 30%. Findings and limits, study-wide: Affected lesional scalp, above all in alopecia totalis/universalis, was more clonal than normal scalp. Throughout tofacitinib, many expanded lesional clones continued to persist in scalp and blood. Uncertainty remains about how baseline CD8+ expansion links to response, with one nonresponder.

Treatment indicated: oral pan-JAK inhibitor, 5-10 mg twice daily. This CDR3 has 16 residues. The junction had 14 bases not matched to a gene; V was cut back by 7 bases and J by 0 bases. In germline, CDR1 is SQVTM, CDR2 ANQGSEA. The chain is built from TRBV29-1 and TRBJ2-7, with 8 nucleotides matching TRBD1. The receptor was derived from a human donor with alopecia areata. The sequenced sample was CD8+ T cells sorted from blood, obtained at week 4, from a patient treated with tofacitinib. In nucleotides, the CDR3 is TGCAGCGCTTTTGATCCGACAGGGGACCCCTCCTACGAGCAGTACTTC. This gives the protein CSAFDPTGDPSYEQYF.